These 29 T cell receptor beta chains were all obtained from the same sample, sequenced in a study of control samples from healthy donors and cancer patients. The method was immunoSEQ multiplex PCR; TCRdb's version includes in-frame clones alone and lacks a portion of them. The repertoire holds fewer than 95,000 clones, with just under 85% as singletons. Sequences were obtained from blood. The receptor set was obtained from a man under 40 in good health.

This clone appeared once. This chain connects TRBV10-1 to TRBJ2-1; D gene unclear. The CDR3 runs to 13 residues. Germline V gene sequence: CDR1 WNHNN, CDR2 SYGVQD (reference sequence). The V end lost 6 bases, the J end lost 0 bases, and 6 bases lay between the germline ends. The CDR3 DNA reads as TGCGCCAGCAGCCCGAGCTCCTACAATGAGCAGTTCTTC. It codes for CASSPSSYNEQFF.

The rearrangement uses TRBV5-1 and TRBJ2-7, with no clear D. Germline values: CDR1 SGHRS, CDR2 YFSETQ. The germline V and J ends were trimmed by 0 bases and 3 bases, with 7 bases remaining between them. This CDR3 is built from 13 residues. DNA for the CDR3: TGCGCCAGCAGCTTGGCGCAGGACTACGAGCAGTACTTC. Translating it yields CASSLAQDYEQYF. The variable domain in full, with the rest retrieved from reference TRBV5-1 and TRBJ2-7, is KAGVTQTPRYLIKTRGQQVTLSCSPISGHRSVSWYQQTPGQGLQFLFEYFSETQRNKGNFPGRFSGRQFSNSRSEMNVSTLELGDSALYLCASSLAQDYEQYFGPGTRLTVT.

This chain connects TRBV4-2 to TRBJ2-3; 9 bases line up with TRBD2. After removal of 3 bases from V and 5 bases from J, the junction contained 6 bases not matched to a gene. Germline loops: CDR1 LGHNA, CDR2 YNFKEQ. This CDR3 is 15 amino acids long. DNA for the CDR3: TGTGCCAGCAGCCAGGGCGGGGGGGTAGGAGATACGCAGTATTTT. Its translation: CASSQGGGVGDTQYF.

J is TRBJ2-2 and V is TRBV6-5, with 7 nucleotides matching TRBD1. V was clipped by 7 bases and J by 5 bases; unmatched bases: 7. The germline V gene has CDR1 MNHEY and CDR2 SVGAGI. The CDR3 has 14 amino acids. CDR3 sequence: CASTRQGATGELFF. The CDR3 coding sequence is TGTGCCAGCACGAGACAGGGAGCGACCGGGGAGCTGTTTTTT.

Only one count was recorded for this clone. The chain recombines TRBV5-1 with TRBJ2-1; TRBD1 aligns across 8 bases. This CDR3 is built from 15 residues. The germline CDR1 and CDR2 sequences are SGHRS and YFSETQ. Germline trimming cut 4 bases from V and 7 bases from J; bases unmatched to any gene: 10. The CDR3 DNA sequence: TGCGCCAGCAGCACCCACCTGGACAGGGTAAATGAGCAGTTCTTC. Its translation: CASSTHLDRVNEQFF.

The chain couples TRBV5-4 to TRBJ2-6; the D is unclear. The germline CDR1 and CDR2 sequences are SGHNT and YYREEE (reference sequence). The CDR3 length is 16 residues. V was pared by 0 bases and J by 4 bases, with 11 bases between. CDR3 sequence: CASSLEVGRGANVLTF. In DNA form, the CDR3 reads TGTGCCAGCAGCTTGGAAGTAGGGCGGGGGGCCAACGTCCTGACTTTC.

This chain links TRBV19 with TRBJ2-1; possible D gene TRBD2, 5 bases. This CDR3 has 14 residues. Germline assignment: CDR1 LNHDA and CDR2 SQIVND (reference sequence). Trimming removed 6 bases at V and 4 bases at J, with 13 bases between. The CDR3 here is CASSLMGAYNEQFF. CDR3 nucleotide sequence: TGTGCCAGTAGCCTAATGGGAGCTTACAATGAGCAGTTCTTC.

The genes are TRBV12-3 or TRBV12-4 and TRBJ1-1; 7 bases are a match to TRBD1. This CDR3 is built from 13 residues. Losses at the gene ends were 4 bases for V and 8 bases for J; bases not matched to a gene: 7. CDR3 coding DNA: TGTGCCAGCAGTTCCACGGGACAGCGAGAAGCTTTCTTT. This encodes CASSSTGQREAFF.

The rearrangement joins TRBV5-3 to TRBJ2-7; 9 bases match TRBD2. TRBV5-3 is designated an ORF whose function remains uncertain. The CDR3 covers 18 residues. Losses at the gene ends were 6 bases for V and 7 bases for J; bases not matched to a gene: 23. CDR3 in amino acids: CARNRRLAGGSRSREQYF. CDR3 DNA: TGTGCCAGAAACCGACGGCTGGCGGGGGGGTCGCGATCAAGGGAGCAGTACTTC.

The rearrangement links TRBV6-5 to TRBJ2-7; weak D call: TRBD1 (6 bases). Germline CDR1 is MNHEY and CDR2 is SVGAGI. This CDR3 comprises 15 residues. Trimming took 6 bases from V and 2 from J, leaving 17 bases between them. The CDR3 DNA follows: TGTGCCAGCAGGGCCAGGGGCGGTGACGCCTACGAGCAGTACTTC. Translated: CASRARGGDAYEQYF.

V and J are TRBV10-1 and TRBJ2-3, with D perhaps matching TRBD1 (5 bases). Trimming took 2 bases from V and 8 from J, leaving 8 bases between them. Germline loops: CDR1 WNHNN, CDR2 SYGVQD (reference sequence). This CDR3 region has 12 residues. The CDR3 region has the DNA TGCGCCAGCAGTGAGCCCCAGGGTACGCAGTATTTT. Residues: CASSEPQGTQYF.

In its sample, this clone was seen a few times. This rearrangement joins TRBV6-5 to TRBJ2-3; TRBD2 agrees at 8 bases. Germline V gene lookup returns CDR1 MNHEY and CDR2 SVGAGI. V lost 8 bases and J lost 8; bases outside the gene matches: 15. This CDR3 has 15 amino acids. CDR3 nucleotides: TGTGCCAGCTGGCGGGGGCGGGGGGAGTATGGTACGCAGTATTTT. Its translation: CASWRGRGEYGTQYF.

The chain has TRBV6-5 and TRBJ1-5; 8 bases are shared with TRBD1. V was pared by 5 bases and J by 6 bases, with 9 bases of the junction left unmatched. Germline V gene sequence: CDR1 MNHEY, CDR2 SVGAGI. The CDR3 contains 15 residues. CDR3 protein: CASSPAGGGGQPQHF. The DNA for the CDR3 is TGTGCCAGCAGTCCCGCAGGGGGCGGCGGTCAGCCCCAGCATTTT.

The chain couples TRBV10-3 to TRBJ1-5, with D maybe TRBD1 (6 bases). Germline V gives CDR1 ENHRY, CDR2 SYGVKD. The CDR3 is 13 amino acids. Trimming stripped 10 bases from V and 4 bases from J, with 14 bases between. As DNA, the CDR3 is TGTGCCACCTCCGGGGGGCCAAATCAGCCCCAGCATTTT. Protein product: CATSGGPNQPQHF.

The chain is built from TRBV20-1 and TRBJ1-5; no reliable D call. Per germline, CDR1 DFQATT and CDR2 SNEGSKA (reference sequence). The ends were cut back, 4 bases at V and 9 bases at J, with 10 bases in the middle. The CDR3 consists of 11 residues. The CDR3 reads CSATYRGPQHF. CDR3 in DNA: TGCAGTGCTACCTATCGGGGGCCCCAGCATTTT.

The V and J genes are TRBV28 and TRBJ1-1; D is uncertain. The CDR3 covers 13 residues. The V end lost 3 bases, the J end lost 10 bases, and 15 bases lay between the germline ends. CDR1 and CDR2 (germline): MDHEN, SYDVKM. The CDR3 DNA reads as TGTGCCAGCAGTTTGAGGCATTTGGCCAGAGCTTTCTTT. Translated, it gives CASSLRHLARAFF.

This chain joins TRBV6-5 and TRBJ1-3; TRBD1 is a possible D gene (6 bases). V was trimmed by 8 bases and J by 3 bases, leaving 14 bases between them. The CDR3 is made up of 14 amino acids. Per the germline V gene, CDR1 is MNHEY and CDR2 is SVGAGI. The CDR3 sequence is CASGGQPIGNTIYF. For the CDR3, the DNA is TGTGCCAGCGGGGGGCAACCTATTGGAAACACCATATATTTT.

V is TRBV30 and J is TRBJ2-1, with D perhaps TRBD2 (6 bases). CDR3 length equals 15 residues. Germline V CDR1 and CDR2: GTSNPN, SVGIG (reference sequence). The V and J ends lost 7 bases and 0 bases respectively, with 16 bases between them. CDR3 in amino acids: CAFKRDLSSYNEQFF. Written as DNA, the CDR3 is TGTGCCTTCAAACGGGACTTAAGCTCCTACAATGAGCAGTTCTTC.

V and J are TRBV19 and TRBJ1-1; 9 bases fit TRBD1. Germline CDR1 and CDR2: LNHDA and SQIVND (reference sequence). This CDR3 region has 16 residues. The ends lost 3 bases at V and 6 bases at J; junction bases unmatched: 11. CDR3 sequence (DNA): TGTGCCAGTAGTATGGTGGGGGGACAGGGACGCCCTGAAGCTTTCTTT. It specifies CASSMVGGQGRPEAFF.

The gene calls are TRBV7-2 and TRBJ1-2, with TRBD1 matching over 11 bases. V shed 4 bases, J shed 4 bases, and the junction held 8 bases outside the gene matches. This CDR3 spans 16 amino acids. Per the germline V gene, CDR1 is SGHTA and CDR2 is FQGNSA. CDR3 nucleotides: TGTGCCAGCAGCTGGACAGGGGGCCTTTCTAGCTATGGCTACACCTTC. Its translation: CASSWTGGLSSYGYTF.

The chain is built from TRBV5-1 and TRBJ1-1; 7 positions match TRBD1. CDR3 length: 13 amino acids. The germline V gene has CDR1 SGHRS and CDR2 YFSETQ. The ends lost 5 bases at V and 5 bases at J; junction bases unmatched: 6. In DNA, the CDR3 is TGCGCCAGCAGTTTCTTACAGGGGACTGAAGCTTTCTTT. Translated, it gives CASSFLQGTEAFF.

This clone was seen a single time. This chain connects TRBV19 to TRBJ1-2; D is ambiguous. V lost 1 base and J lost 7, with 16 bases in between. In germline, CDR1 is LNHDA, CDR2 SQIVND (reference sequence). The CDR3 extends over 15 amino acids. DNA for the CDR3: TGTGCCAGTAGTATAGTCGAGGGCCCCGGCGCTGGCTACACCTTC. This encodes CASSIVEGPGAGYTF.

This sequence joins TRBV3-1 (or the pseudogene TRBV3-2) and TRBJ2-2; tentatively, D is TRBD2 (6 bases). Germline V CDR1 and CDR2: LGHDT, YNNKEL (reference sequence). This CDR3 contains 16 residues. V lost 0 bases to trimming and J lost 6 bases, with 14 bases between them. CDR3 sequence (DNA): TGTGCCAGCAGCCAAGAAGCAGGGCCGGGGGCCGGGGAGCTGTTTTTT. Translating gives CASSQEAGPGAGELFF.

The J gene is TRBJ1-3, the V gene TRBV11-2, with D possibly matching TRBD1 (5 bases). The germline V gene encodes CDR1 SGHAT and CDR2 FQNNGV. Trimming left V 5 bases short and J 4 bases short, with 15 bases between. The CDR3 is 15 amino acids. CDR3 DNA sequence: TGTGCCAGCAGCCTCTCAGGGTTAGCAGGAAACACCATATATTTT. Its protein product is CASSLSGLAGNTIYF.

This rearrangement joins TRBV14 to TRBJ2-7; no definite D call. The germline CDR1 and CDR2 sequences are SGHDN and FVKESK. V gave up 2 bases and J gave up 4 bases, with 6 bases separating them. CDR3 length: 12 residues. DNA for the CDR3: TGTGCCAGCAGCCAACGTCAGTACGAGCAGTACTTC. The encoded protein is CASSQRQYEQYF.

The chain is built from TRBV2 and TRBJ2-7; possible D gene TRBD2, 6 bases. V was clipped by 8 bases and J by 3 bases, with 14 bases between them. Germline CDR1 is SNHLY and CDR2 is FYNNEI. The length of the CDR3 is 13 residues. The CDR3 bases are TGTGCCAGCGGAATGGGGCGGGACTACGAGCAGTACTTC. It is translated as CASGMGRDYEQYF.

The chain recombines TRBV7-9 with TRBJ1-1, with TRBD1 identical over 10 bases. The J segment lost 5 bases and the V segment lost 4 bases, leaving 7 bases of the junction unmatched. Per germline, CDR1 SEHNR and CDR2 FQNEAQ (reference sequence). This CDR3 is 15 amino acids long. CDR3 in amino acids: CASSSDRGEKTEAFF. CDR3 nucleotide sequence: TGTGCCAGCAGCTCGGACAGGGGGGAAAAAACTGAAGCTTTCTTT.

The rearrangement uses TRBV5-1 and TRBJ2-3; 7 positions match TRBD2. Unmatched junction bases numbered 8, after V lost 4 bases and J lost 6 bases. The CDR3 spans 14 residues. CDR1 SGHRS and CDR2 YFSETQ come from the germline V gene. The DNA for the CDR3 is TGCGCCAGCAGCCGGGAGGTAGGCAGGGATACGCAGTATTTT. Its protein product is CASSREVGRDTQYF.

CDR3 DNA sequence: TGTGCCAGCTCCTCGACTAGCGGAGGACTAAGTACGCAGTATTTT. It is translated as CASSSTSGGLSTQYF. This chain connects TRBV18 to TRBJ2-3; TRBD2 agrees at 9 bases. After removal of 6 bases from V and 8 bases from J, the junction contained 12 bases not matched to a gene. The CDR3 length is 15 residues. Germline CDR1 and CDR2: KGHSH and LQKENI. The full variable domain, rest sourced from reference TRBV18 and TRBJ2-3, is NAGVMQNPRHLVRRRGQEARLRCSPMKGHSHVYWYRQLPEEGLKFMVYLQKENIIDESGMPKERFSAEFPKEGPSILRIQQVVRGDSAAYFCASSSTSGGLSTQYFGPGTRLTVL.